The T cell receptor beta chain under discussion was sequenced for a study of human T cells and chemical hapten exposure. Looking at the study overall: Minor volume differences among pooled libraries chiefly drove per-sample TCR yield variation. Whole-study results and caveats: With DPC sensitization, TCRs exceeding 1 in 1000 frequency showed no change.

The library tagged individual cDNA molecules with unique molecular identifiers. As originally analysed: Per sample, the median was around 96,000 TCRs, with values from roughly 25,000 to 750,000. Using its own MiXCR run on the RACE reads, TCRdb lists one record per CDR3 protein. Here the V and J calls rest on TCRdb's processing, not on the authors' analysis. Of 130,000 or so distinct CDR3 sequences listed, 9% to 10% are singletons. This clonotype was picked up a small number of times. The antigen remains undetermined. Time point described: healthy volunteer bleed at 2 weeks. From whole blood left unfractionated, total RNA was extracted. Trimming pared 7 bases from V and 0 bases from J, leaving 13 bases between. The CDR3 is 14 amino acids. Germline values: CDR1 SNHLY, CDR2 FYNNEI.

This chain uses TRBV2 with TRBJ2-7; D is perhaps TRBD2 (6 bases). The TCR originated in a male donor in good health. Some clones in this sample may be carry-over from other donors' samples. Sequenced: whole blood. The CDR3 spells CASMGWRDSYEQYF. The CDR3 DNA reads TGTGCCAGCATGGGGTGGAGGGACTCCTACGAGCAGTACTTC.